This T cell receptor beta chain was captured in a study of T-cell reconstitution after alpha-beta-depleted transplantation in children. Germline-derived CDR1 and CDR2 are SEHNR and FQNEAQ (reference sequence). Trimming pared 1 base from V and 3 bases from J, leaving 12 bases between. The CDR3 spans 15 residues. This clonotype was counted ten times or more. The library targeted TCRbeta and was prepared with unique molecular identifiers. Each CDR3 protein gets one entry after TCRdb re-called the PCR reads with MiXCR. The table includes about 610,000 distinct CDR3 sequences, about 10% detected once. The receptor's source is a human donor who donated a stem cell graft to a child with acute myeloid leukemia. The sequences come from PBMCs from the stem cell graft donor, collected from the stem cell graft. This chain joins TRBV7-9 and TRBJ1-1, with D perhaps TRBD1 (5 bases). CDR3 protein: CASSLGQGLDTEAFF. CDR3 DNA: TGTGCCAGCAGCTTAGGGCAGGGACTGGACACTGAAGCTTTCTTT. Full variable domain (missing parts from reference TRBV7-9 and TRBJ1-1): DTGVSQNPRHKITKRGQNVTFRCDPISEHNRLYWYRQTLGQGPEFLTYFQNEAQLEKSRLLSDRFSAERPKGSFSTLEIQRTEQGDSAMYLCASSLGQGLDTEAFFGQGTRLTVV.